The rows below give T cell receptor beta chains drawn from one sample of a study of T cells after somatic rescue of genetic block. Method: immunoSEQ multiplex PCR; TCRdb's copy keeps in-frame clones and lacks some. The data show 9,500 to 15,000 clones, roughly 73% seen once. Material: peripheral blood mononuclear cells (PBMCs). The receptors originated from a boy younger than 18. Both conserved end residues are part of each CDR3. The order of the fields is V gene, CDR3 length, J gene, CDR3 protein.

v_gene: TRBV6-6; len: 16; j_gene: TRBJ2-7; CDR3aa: CASSYPGTGGPYEQYF
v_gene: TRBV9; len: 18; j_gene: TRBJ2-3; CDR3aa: CASSLGKPTRVLSDTQYF
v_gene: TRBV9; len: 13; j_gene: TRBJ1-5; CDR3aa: CASSSGGGKPQHF
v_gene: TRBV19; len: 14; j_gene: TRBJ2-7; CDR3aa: CASSIGTGTYEQYF
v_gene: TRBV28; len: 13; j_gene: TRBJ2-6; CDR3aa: CASSFYGANVLTF
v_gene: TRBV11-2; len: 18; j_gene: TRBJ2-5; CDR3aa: CASSLGGTSGGAEETQYF
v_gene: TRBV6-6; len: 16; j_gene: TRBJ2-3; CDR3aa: CASSYRGDLSTDTQYF
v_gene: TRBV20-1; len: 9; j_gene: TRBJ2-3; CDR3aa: CSAEPPQYF
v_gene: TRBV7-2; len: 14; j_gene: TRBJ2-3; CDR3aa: CASSFRDRLHTQYF
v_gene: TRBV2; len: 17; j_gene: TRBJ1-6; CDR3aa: CASSENRLSSYNSPLHF
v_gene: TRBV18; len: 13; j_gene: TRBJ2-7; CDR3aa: CASSGDWINEQYF
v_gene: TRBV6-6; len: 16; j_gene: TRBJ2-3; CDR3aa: CASSPRLAGSTDTQYF
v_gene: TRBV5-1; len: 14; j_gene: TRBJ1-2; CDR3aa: CASSLDLGRGGYTF
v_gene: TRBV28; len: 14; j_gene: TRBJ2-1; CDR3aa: CASSPGSGTDEQFF
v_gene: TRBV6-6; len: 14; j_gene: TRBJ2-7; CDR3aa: CASSYGQGSYEQYF
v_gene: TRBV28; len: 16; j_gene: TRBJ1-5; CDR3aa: CASSSFRGHSNQPQHF
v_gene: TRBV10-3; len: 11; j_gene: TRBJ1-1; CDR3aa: CAISGGTEAFF
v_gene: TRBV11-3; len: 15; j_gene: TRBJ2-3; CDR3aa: CASSRGGLAWDTQYF
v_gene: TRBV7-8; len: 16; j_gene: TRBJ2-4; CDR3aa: CASSPGLAGGRSIQYF
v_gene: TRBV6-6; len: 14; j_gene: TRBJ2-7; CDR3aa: CASGWGGLNYEQYF
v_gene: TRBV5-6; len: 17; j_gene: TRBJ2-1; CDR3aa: CASSFWRGTSGYNEQFF
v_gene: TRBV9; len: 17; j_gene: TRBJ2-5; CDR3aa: CASSVGGSGGHQETQYF
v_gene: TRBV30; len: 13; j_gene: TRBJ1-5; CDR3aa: CAMDRGHNQPQHF
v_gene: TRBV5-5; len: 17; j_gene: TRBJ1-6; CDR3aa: CASTDKDRSPYNSPLHF